The 5 T cell receptor beta chains presented below share a single source sample, sequenced in a study of cytomegalovirus exposure and HLA in healthy donors. This PCR relied on a set of 60 Vbeta primers and 13 Jbeta primers. Using immunoSEQ multiplex PCR, the repertoire was profiled, and TCRdb retains in-frame clones only, with some absent. The repertoire includes some 130,000 clones, approximately 77% of them detected once, and around 2% sits in the top ten. Material for sequencing was PBMCs. The receptors derive from a man aged 30-40 years in good health and CMV-seronegative.

This chain joins TRBV5-4 and TRBJ2-5, with TRBD2 matching 8 bases. The CDR3 spans 15 residues. V lost 4 bases to trimming and J lost 1 base; unmatched junction nucleotides: 6. Germline V gene sequence: CDR1 SGHNT, CDR2 YYREEE (reference sequence). CDR3 coding DNA: TGTGCCAGCAGCCCGAGGCTAGCGGGCCAAGAGACCCAGTACTTC. Amino acids: CASSPRLAGQETQYF.

V usage is TRBV9 and J usage is TRBJ2-3; TRBD2 agrees at 9 bases. CDR3 size: 16 residues. V lost 4 bases and J lost 6; bases outside the gene matches: 12. Germline V gives CDR1 SGDLS, CDR2 YYNGEE. In nucleotides, the CDR3 is TGTGCCAGCAGCCCCCGGGGAGCGGGAGGAGCGGATACGCAGTATTTT. Translated, it gives CASSPRGAGGADTQYF.

The chain employs TRBV5-1 and TRBJ2-5; D is unresolved. The germline CDR1 and CDR2 sequences are SGHRS and YFSETQ. V lost 0 bases to trimming and J lost 4 bases, with 16 bases between them. CDR3 length: 16 residues. The CDR3 reads CASSLAATFGRETQYF. The CDR3 nucleotides read TGCGCCAGCAGCTTGGCCGCGACTTTCGGCCGAGAGACCCAGTACTTC.

The gene calls are TRBV7-8 and TRBJ1-5; perhaps TRBD1 as D (6 bases). Germline CDR1 SGHVS, CDR2 FQNEAQ. V gave up 5 bases and J gave up 5 bases, with 13 bases separating them. This CDR3 has 14 residues. CDR3 sequence reads: CASSNRDTHQPQHF. Written as DNA, the CDR3 is TGTGCCAGCAGCAACCGGGACACTCATCAGCCCCAGCATTTT.

The chain carries TRBV27 and TRBJ2-2, with D possibly being TRBD2 (6 bases). Trimming removed 6 bases at V and 1 base at J, with 21 bases between. Per the germline V gene, CDR1 is MNHEY and CDR2 is SMNVEV (reference sequence). This CDR3 comprises 18 residues. DNA for the CDR3: TGTGCCAGCAGCCTCTGGGCTACGGGAGACGGGAACACCGGGGAGCTGTTTTTT. This gives the protein CASSLWATGDGNTGELFF.